This note documents a single T cell receptor (beta chain) sequence. The target antigen is unknown. This entry belongs to a study of T cell responses to AZD1222 COVID-19 vaccine. Study-level results: The study sampled repertoires only after the peak T cell response.

Produced via immunoSEQ multiplex PCR; TCRdb's table is partial and in-frame only. The table shows some 80,000 clones, with around nine tenths occurring only once. This CDR3 contains 14 residues. CDR1 and CDR2 (germline): MNHEY, SVGAGI. V shed 5 bases and J 6 bases; nucleotides not matched to a gene: 9. The sequence came from an adult in good health. This sample comprised peripheral blood, obtained on day 0 of AZD1222 vaccination. This chain connects TRBV6-5 to TRBJ2-7; 8 bases agree with TRBD1. CDR3 nucleotides: TGTGCCAGCAGTCTCGGACAGGGTTTCGTCGAGCAGTACTTC. This encodes CASSLGQGFVEQYF.